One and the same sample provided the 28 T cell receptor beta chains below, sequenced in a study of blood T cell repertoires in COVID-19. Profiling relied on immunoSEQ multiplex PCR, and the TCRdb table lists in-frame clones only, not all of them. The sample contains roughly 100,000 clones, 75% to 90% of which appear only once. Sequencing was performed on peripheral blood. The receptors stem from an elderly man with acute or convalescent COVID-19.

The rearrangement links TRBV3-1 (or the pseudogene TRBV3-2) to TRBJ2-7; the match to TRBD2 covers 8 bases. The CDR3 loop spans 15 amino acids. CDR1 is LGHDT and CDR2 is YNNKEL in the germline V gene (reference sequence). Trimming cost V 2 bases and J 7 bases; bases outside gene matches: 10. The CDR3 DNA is TGTGCCAGCAGCCAAAACCCCATAGCGGGGTCGGAGCAGTACTTC. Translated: CASSQNPIAGSEQYF.

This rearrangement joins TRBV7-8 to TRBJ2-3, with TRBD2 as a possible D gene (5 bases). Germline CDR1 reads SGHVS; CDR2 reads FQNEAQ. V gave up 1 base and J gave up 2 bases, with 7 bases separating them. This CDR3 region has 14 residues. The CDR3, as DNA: TGTGCCAGCAGCTTAGGGACTGACACAGATACGCAGTATTTT. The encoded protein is CASSLGTDTDTQYF.

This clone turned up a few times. The CDR3, as DNA: TGTGCCAGCAGCCTTGGAGGGACGAGAGGCTACACCTTC. This translates into CASSLGGTRGYTF. The chain recombines TRBV28 with TRBJ1-2; D may be TRBD1 (5 bases). Trimming stripped 6 bases from V and 8 bases from J, with 16 bases between. CDR1 MDHEN and CDR2 SYDVKM come from the germline V gene. This CDR3 comprises 13 residues.

The CDR3 reads CASRAPSGRTEAFF. CDR3 sequence (DNA): TGTGCCAGCAGGGCCCCCTCAGGTAGGACTGAAGCTTTCTTT. The chain carries TRBV28 and TRBJ1-1; D remains ambiguous. The germline V gene has CDR1 MDHEN and CDR2 SYDVKM. V dropped 6 bases and J dropped 5 bases, with 16 bases sitting between them. CDR3 length: 14 residues.

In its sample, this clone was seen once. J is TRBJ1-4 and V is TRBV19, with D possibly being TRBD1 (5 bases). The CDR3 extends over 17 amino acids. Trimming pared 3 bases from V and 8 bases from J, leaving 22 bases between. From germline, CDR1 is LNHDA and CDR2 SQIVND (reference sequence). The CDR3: CASSILGTSHRDEKLFF. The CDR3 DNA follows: TGTGCCAGTAGTATCCTTGGGACTTCCCACCGGGACGAAAAACTGTTTTTT.

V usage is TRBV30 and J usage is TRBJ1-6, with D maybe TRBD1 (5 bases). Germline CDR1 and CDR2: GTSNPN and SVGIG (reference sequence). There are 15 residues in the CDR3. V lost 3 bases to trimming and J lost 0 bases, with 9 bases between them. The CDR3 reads CAWSGGSSYNSPLHF. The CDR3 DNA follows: TGTGCCTGGAGCGGGGGAAGCTCCTATAATTCACCCCTCCACTTT.

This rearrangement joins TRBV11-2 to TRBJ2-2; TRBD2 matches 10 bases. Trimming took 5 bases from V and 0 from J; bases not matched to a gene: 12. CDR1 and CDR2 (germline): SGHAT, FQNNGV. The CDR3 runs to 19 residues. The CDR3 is CASSLTGLAAFANTGELFF. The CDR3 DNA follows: TGTGCCAGCAGCCTTACAGGACTAGCGGCCTTCGCGAACACCGGGGAGCTGTTTTTT. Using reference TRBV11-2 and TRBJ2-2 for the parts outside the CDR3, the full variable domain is EAGVAQSPRYKIIEKRQSVAFWCNPISGHATLYWYQQILGQGPKLLIQFQNNGVVDDSQLPKDRFSAERLKGVDSTLKIQPAKLEDSAVYLCASSLTGLAAFANTGELFFGEGSRLTVL.

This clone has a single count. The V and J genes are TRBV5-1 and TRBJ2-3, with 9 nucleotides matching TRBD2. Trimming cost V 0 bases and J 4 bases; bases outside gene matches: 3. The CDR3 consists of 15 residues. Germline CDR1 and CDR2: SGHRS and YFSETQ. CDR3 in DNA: TGCGCCAGCAGCTTGGCCCCTAGCGGGGCAGATACGCAGTATTTT. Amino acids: CASSLAPSGADTQYF.

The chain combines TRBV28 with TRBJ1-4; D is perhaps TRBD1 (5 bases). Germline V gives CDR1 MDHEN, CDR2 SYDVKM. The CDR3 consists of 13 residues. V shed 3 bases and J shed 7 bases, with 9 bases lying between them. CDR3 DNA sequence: TGTGCCAGCAGTTTTGGAGGGGTTGAAAAACTGTTTTTT. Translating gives CASSFGGVEKLFF. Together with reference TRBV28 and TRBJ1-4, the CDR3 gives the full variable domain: DVKVTQSSRYLVKRTGEKVFLECVQDMDHENMFWYRQDPGLGLRLIYFSYDVKMKEKGDIPEGYSVSREKKERFSLILESASTNQTSMYLCASSFGGVEKLFFGSGTQLSVL.

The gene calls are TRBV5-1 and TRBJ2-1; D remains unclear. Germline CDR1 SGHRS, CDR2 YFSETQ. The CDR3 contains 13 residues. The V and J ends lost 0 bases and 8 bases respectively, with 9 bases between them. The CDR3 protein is CASSLAPYYEQFF. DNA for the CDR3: TGCGCCAGCAGCTTGGCCCCTTATTATGAGCAGTTCTTC.

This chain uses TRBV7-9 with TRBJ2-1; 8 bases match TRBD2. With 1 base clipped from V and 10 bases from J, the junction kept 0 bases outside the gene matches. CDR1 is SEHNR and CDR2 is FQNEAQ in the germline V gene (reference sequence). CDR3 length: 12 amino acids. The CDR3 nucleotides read TGTGCCAGCAGCTTAGTAGCGGGGGAGCAGTTCTTC. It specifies CASSLVAGEQFF.

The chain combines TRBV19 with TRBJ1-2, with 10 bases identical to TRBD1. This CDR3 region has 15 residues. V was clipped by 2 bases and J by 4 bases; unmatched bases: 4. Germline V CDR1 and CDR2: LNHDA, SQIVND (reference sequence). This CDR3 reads CASSINGQGVYGYTF. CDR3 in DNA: TGTGCCAGTAGTATAAATGGACAGGGGGTCTATGGCTACACCTTC.

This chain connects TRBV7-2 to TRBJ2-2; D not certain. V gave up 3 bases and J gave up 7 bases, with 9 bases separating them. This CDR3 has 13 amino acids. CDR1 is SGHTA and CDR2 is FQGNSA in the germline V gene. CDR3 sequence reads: CASSFAGSGELFF. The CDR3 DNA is TGTGCCAGCAGCTTCGCTGGCAGCGGGGAGCTGTTTTTT.

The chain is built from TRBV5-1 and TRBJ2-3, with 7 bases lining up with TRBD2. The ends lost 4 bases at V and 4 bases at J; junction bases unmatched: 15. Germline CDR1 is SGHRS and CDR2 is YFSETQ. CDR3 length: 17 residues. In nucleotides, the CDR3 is TGCGCCAGCAGCCTCCGGACTAGTCTTGGTATTTCAGATACGCAGTATTTT. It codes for CASSLRTSLGISDTQYF.

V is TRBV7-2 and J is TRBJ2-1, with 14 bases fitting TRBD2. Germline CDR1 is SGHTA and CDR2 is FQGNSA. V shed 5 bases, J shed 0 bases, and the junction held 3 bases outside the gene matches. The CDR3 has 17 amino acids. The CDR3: CASSRTSGRSSYNEQFF. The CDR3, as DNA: TGTGCCAGCAGCCGGACTAGCGGGAGGAGCTCCTACAATGAGCAGTTCTTC.

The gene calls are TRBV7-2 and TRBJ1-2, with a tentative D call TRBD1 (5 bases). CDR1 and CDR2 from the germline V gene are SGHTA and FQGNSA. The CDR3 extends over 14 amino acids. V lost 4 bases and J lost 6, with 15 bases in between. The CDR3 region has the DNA TGTGCCAGCAGCTCGATGCCTTGGGGCGATGGCTACACCTTC. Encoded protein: CASSSMPWGDGYTF.

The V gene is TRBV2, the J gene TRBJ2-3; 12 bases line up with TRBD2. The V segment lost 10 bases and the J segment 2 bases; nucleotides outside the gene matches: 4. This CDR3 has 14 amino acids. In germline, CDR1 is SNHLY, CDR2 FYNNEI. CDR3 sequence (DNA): TGTGCCAACGGACTAGCGGGAAACACAGATACGCAGTATTTT. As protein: CANGLAGNTDTQYF.

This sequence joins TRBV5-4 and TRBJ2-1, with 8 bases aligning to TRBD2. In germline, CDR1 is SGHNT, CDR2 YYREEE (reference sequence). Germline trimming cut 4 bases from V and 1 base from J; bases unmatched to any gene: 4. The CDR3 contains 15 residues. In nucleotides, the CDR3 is TGTGCCAGCAGCCGGGAGGGCACTTCCTACAATGAGCAGTTCTTC. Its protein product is CASSREGTSYNEQFF.

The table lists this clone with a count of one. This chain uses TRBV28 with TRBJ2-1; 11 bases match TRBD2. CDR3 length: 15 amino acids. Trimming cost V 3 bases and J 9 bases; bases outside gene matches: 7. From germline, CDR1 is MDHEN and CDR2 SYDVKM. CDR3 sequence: CASSFWLAGGSEQFF. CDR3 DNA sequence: TGTGCCAGCAGTTTTTGGCTAGCGGGAGGCAGTGAGCAGTTCTTC.

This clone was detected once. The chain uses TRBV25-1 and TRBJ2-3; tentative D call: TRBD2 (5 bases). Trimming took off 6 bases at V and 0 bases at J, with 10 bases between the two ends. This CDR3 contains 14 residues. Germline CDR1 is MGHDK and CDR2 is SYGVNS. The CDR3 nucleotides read TGTGCCAGCAGGGACTCCGGTAGCACAGATACGCAGTATTTT. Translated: CASRDSGSTDTQYF.

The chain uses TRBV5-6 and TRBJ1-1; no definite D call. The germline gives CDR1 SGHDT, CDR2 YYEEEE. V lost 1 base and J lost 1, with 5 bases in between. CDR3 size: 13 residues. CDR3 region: CASSLRGNTEAFF. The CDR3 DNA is TGTGCCAGCAGCTTGCGGGGGAACACTGAAGCTTTCTTT.

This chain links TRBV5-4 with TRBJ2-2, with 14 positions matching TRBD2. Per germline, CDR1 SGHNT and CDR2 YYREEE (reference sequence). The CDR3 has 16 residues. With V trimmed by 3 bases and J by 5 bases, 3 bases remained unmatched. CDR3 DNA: TGTGCCAGCAGCTCGGGACTAGCGGGAGTAACCGGGGAGCTGTTTTTT. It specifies CASSSGLAGVTGELFF.

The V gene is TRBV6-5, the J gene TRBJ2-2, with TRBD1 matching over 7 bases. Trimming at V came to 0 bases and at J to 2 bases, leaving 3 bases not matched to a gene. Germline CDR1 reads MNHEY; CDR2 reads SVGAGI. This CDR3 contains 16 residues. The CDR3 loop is CASSYSTGINTGELFF. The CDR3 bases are TGTGCCAGCAGTTACTCGACAGGGATCAACACCGGGGAGCTGTTTTTT.

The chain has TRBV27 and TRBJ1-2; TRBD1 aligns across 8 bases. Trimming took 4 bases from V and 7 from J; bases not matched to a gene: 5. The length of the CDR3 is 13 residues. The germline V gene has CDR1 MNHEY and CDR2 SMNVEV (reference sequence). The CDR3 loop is CASSSRTGSGYTF. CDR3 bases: TGTGCCAGCAGTTCACGGACAGGGTCTGGCTACACCTTC.

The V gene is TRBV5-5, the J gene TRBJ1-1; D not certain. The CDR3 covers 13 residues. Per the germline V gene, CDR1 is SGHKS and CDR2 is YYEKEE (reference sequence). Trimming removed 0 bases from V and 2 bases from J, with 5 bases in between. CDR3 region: CASSLGLNTEAFF. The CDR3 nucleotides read TGTGCCAGCAGCTTGGGACTAAACACTGAAGCTTTCTTT.

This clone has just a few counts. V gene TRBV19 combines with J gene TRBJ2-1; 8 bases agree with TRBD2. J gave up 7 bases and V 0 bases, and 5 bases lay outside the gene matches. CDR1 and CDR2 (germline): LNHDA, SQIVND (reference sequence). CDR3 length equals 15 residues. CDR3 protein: CASSIETSVGNEQFF. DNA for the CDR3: TGTGCCAGTAGTATAGAGACTAGCGTTGGGAATGAGCAGTTCTTC.

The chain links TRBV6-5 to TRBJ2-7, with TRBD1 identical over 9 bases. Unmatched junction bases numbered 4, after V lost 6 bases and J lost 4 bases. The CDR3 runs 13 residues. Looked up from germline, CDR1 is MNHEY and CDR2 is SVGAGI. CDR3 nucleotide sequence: TGTGCCAGCAGAGGGACAGGGTGGTACGAGCAGTACTTC. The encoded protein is CASRGTGWYEQYF.

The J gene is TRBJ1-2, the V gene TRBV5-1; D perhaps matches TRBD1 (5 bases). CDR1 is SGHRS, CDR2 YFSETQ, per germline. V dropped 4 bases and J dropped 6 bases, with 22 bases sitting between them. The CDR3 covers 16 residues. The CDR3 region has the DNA TGCGCCAGCAGCGCCTCCGTGACAGCCCTGAAACATGGCTACACCTTC. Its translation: CASSASVTALKHGYTF.